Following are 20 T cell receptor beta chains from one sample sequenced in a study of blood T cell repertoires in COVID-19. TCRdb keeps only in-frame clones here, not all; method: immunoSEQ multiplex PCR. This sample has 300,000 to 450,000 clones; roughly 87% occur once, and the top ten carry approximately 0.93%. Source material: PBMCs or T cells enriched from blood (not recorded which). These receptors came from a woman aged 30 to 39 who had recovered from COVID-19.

The CDR3 nucleotides read TGCAGCGTTGGCTCCGGGACAGTGAACACTGAAGCTTTCTTT. Its translation is CSVGSGTVNTEAFF. The V and J genes are TRBV29-1 and TRBJ1-1; 7 bases match TRBD1. CDR3 length: 14 amino acids. Germline loops: CDR1 SQVTM, CDR2 ANQGSEA. After removal of 4 bases from V and 0 bases from J, the junction contained 5 bases not matched to a gene. The whole variable domain, filled in from reference TRBV29-1 and TRBJ1-1, reads SAVISQKPSRDICQRGTSLTIQCQVDSQVTMMFWYRQQPGQSLTLIATANQGSEATYESGFVIDKFPISRPNLTFSTLTVSNMSPEDSSIYLCSVGSGTVNTEAFFGQGTRLTVV.

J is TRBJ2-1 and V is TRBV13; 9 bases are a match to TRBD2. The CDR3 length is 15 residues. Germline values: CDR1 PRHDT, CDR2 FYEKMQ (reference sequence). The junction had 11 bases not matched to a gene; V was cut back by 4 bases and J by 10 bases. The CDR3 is CASSSPGTSLAEQFF. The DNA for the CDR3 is TGTGCCAGCAGCTCGCCCGGGACTAGCCTTGCGGAGCAGTTCTTC. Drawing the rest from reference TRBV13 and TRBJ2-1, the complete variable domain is AAGVIQSPRHLIKEKRETATLKCYPIPRHDTVYWYQQGPGQDPQFLISFYEKMQSDKGSIPDRFSAQQFSDYHSELNMSSLELGDSALYFCASSSPGTSLAEQFFGPGTRLTVL.

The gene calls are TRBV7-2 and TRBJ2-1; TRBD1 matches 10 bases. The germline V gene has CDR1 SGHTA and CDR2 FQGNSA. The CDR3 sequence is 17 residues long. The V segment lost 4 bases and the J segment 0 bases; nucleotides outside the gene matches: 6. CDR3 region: CASSWGTGAVSYNEQFF. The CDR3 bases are TGTGCCAGCAGCTGGGGGACAGGGGCCGTCTCCTACAATGAGCAGTTCTTC.

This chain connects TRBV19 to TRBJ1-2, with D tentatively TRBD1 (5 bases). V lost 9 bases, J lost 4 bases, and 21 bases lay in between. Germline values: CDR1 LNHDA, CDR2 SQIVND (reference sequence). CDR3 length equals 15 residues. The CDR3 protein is CASNREWDSSYGYTF. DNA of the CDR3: TGTGCCAGCAACCGAGAGTGGGACTCCTCCTATGGCTACACCTTC.

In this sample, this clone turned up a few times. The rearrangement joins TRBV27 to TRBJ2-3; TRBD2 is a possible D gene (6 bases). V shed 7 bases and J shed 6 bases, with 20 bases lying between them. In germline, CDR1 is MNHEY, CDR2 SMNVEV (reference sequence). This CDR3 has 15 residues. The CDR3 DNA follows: TGTGCCAGCACTTGGGGTTTTGGGGAGGCTGATACGCAGTATTTT. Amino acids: CASTWGFGEADTQYF.

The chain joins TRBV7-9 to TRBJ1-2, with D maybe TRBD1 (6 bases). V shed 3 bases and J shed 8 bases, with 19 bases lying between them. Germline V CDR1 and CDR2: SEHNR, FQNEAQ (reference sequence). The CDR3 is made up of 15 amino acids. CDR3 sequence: CASSFPGGPGVGYTF. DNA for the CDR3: TGTGCCAGCAGCTTTCCCGGGGGGCCAGGGGTAGGCTACACCTTC.

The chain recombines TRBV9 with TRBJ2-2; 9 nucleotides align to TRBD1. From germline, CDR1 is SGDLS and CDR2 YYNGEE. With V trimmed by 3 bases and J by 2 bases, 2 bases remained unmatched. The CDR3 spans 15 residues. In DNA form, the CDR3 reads TGTGCCAGCAGCGCGACAGGGGGTAACACCGGGGAGCTGTTTTTT. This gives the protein CASSATGGNTGELFF.

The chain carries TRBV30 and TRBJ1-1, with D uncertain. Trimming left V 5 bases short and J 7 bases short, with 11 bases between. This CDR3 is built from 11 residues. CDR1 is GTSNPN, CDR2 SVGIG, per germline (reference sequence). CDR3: CAWDRSSEAFF. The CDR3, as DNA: TGTGCCTGGGACCGGTCAAGTGAAGCTTTCTTT. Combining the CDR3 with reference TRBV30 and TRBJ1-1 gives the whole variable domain SQTIHQWPATLVQPVGSPLSLECTVEGTSNPNLYWYRQAAGRGLQLLFYSVGIGQISSEVPQNLSASRPQDRQFILSSKKLLLSDSGFYLCAWDRSSEAFFGQGTRLTVV.

The CDR3 is CASSVGSSYGYTF. The CDR3 nucleotides are TGTGCCAGCAGCGTAGGGTCCAGCTATGGCTACACCTTC. This chain connects TRBV9 to TRBJ1-2; D unclear. Trimming removed 0 bases at V and 4 bases at J, with 7 bases between. This CDR3 has 13 amino acids. The germline CDR1 and CDR2 sequences are SGDLS and YYNGEE.

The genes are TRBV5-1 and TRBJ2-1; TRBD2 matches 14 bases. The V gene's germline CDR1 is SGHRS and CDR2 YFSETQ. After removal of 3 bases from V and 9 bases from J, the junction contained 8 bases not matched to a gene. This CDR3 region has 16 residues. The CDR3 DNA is TGCGCCAGCAGCTCGCACGGACTAGCGGGGGGTAGTGAGCAGTTCTTC. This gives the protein CASSSHGLAGGSEQFF.

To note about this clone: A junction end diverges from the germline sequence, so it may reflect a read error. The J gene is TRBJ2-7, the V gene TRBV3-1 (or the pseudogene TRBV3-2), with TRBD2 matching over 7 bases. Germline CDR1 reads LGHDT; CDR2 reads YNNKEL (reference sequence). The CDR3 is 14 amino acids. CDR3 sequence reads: CASGQRAVGGEQYF. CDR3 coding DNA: TGTGCCAGCGGCCAACGAGCAGTGGGGGGGGAGCAGTACTTC.

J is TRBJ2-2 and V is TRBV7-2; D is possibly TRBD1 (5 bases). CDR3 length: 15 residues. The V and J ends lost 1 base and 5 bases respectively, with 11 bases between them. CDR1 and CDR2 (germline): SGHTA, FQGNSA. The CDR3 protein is CASSLVVSGTGELFF. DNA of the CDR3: TGTGCCAGCAGCTTAGTCGTATCAGGGACCGGGGAGCTGTTTTTT. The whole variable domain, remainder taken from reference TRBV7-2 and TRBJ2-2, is GAGVSQSPSNKVTEKGKDVELRCDPISGHTALYWYRQSLGQGLEFLIYFQGNSAPDKSGLPSDRFSAERTGGSVSTLTIQRTQQEDSAVYLCASSLVVSGTGELFFGEGSRLTVL.

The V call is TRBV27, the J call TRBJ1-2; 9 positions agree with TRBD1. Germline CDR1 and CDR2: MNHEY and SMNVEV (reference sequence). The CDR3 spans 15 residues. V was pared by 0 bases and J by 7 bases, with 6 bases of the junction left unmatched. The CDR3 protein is CASSLSGTGLPGYTF. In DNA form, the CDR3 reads TGTGCCAGCAGTTTATCGGGGACAGGGTTGCCTGGCTACACCTTC.

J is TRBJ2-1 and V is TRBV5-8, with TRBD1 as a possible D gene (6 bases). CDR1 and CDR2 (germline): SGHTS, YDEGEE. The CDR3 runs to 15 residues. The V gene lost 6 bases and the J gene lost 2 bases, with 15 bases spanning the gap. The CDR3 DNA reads TGTGCCAGCAATGCGGTTGGGGGCGCCTACAATGAGCAGTTCTTC. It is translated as CASNAVGGAYNEQFF.

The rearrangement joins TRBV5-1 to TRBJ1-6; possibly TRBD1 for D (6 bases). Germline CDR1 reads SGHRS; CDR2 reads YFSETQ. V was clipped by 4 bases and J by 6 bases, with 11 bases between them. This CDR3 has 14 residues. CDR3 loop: CASSEGHRNSPLHF. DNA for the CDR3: TGCGCCAGCAGCGAGGGACATCGTAATTCACCCCTCCACTTT.

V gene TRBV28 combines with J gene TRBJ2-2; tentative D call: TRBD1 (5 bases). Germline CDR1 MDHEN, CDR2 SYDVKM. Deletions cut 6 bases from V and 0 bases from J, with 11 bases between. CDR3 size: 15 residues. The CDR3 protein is CASSTGGSNTGELFF. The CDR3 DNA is TGTGCCAGCAGCACAGGCGGATCGAACACCGGGGAGCTGTTTTTT.

The CDR3 DNA reads as TGTGCCAGGACTCTCAGGAGGGGGGGGAAGAACTATGGCTACACCTTC. Residues: CARTLRRGGKNYGYTF. The chain carries TRBV21-1 and TRBJ1-2. TRBV21-1 is deemed a pseudogene. CDR3 length: 16 amino acids.

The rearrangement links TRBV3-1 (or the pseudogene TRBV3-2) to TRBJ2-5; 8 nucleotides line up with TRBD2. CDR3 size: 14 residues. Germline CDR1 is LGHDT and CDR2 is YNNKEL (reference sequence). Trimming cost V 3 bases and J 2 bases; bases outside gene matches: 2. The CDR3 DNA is TGTGCCAGCAGCCACGGGGGGGGTCAAGAGACCCAGTACTTC. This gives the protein CASSHGGGQETQYF.

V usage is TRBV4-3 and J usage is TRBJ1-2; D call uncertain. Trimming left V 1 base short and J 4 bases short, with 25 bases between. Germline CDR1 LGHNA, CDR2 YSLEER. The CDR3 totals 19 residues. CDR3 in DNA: TGCGCCAGCAGCCAAGGTGGAAGCGCTTGGAGGAGTTCAAGCTATGGCTACACCTTC. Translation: CASSQGGSAWRSSSYGYTF.

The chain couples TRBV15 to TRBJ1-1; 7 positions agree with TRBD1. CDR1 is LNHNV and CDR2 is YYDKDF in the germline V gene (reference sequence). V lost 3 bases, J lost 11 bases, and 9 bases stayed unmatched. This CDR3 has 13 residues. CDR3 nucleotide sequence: TGTGCCACCAGCAGCTTCCGGGACAGTGGGGCTTTCTTT. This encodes CATSSFRDSGAFF.